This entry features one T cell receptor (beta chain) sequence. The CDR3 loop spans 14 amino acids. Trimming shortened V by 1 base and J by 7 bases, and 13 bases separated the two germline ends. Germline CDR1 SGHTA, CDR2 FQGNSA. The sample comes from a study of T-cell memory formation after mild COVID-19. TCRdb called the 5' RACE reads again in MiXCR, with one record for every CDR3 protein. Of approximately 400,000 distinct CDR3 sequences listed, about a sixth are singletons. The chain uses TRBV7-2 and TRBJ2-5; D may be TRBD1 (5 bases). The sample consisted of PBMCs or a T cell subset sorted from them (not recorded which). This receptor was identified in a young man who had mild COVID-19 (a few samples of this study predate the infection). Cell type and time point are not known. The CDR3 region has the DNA TGTGCCAGCAGCTTAGTCGTGGACACCCGGACCCAGTACTTC. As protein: CASSLVVDTRTQYF.